The 10 T cell receptor beta chains listed next were all sequenced from one sample in a study of blood T cell repertoires in COVID-19. Sequencing was performed with immunoSEQ multiplex PCR; in TCRdb, only in-frame clones are kept and a portion is missing. The profile shows 200,000 to 250,000 clones, almost 90% of them singletons. The source material was peripheral blood. These receptors were collected from a woman aged 60 to 75 with acute or convalescent COVID-19.

This clone has more than one count but fewer than ten. The rearrangement links TRBV14 to TRBJ2-1; D unclear. Trimming shortened V by 6 bases and J by 8 bases, and 20 bases separated the two germline ends. The CDR3 contains 15 residues. In germline, CDR1 is SGHDN, CDR2 FVKESK. CDR3 in amino acids: CASSSFRKASDEQFF. The CDR3 coding sequence is TGTGCCAGCAGTTCGTTTCGGAAAGCCAGCGATGAGCAGTTCTTC. The complete variable domain, with remaining parts taken from reference TRBV14 and TRBJ2-1, reads EAGVTQFPSHSVIEKGQTVTLRCDPISGHDNLYWYRRVMGKEIKFLLHFVKESKQDESGMPNNRFLAERTGGTYSTLKVQPAELEDSGVYFCASSSFRKASDEQFFGPGTRLTVL.

The genes are TRBV7-2 and TRBJ2-7; TRBD2 matches at 12 bases. With 6 bases clipped from V and 1 base from J, the junction kept 7 bases outside the gene matches. Germline V gene lookup returns CDR1 SGHTA and CDR2 FQGNSA. The CDR3 runs 16 residues. CDR3 nucleotides: TGTGCCAGCAGTTCAACTAGCGGGGGGTCGTCCTACGAGCAGTACTTC. Its protein is CASSSTSGGSSYEQYF.

This clone has a handful of counts. V and J are TRBV20-1 and TRBJ1-5, with TRBD1 as a possible D gene (5 bases). The CDR3 runs to 15 residues. The V end was cut by 3 bases, the J end by 7 bases, with 19 bases between. From germline, CDR1 is DFQATT and CDR2 SNEGSKA (reference sequence). The CDR3 nucleotides read TGCAGTGCTAGTGACCCCAGGCAGTGGGGCCAGCCCCAGCATTTT. Its protein is CSASDPRQWGQPQHF.

J is TRBJ2-1 and V is TRBV6-5; 7 nucleotides match TRBD2. The V gene's germline CDR1 is MNHEY and CDR2 SVGAGI. This CDR3 comprises 16 residues. The ends lost 0 bases at V and 6 bases at J; junction bases unmatched: 8. The CDR3 sequence is CASSYSQGGRFNEQFF. As DNA, the CDR3 is TGTGCCAGCAGTTACTCCCAGGGAGGGAGGTTCAATGAGCAGTTCTTC.

The gene calls are TRBV27 and TRBJ1-1; tentatively, D is TRBD1 (5 bases). The CDR3 covers 12 residues. V gave up 6 bases and J gave up 1 base, with 6 bases separating them. Germline V gene lookup returns CDR1 MNHEY and CDR2 SMNVEV (reference sequence). The CDR3 nucleotides are TGTGCCAGCAGGGGGCAGAACACTGAAGCTTTCTTT. It translates to CASRGQNTEAFF.

The rearrangement uses TRBV18 and TRBJ2-5; D not resolved. V lost 6 bases, J lost 2 bases, and 7 bases lay in between. The CDR3 is 12 residues long. From germline, CDR1 is KGHSH and CDR2 LQKENI. The CDR3 DNA is TGTGCCAGCTCCCGAGAGCAAGAGACCCAGTACTTC. The encoded protein is CASSREQETQYF.

Only one count was recorded for this clone. The rearrangement uses TRBV3-1 (or the pseudogene TRBV3-2) and TRBJ2-1; a weak D match, TRBD2 (6 bases). The CDR3 consists of 15 residues. Trimming left V 4 bases short and J 0 bases short, with 10 bases between. The V gene's germline CDR1 is LGHDT and CDR2 YNNKEL (reference sequence). CDR3 sequence (DNA): TGTGCCAGCAGCCTAGGGCGGGGCTCCTACAATGAGCAGTTCTTC. As protein: CASSLGRGSYNEQFF.

This clone is large within its sample. The rearrangement uses TRBV7-9 and TRBJ1-4; 9 bases are a match to TRBD1. The CDR3 length is 15 residues. Germline V gene sequence: CDR1 SEHNR, CDR2 FQNEAQ (reference sequence). Trimming cost V 4 bases and J 4 bases; bases outside gene matches: 4. This CDR3 reads CASSSRQGDNEKLFF. The CDR3 DNA follows: TGTGCCAGCAGCTCCAGACAGGGGGATAATGAAAAACTGTTTTTT.

This clone was observed once. The CDR3 sequence is CASSRGGTGSYEQYF. The DNA of the CDR3 is TGTGCCAGCAGCCGAGGGGGGACAGGGAGCTACGAGCAGTACTTC. V gene TRBV7-8 combines with J gene TRBJ2-7; 9 nucleotides line up with TRBD1. CDR3 size: 15 residues. The germline V gene encodes CDR1 SGHVS and CDR2 FQNEAQ. V lost 5 bases, J lost 3 bases, and 8 bases stayed unmatched.

The V call is TRBV6-5, the J call TRBJ1-1, with D maybe TRBD1 (5 bases). CDR3 length: 15 amino acids. Per germline, CDR1 MNHEY and CDR2 SVGAGI. The V end was cut by 9 bases, the J end by 0 bases, with 17 bases between. This chain's CDR3 is CASDSHRPMNTEAFF. CDR3 bases: TGTGCCAGTGACAGCCACCGGCCCATGAACACTGAAGCTTTCTTT.